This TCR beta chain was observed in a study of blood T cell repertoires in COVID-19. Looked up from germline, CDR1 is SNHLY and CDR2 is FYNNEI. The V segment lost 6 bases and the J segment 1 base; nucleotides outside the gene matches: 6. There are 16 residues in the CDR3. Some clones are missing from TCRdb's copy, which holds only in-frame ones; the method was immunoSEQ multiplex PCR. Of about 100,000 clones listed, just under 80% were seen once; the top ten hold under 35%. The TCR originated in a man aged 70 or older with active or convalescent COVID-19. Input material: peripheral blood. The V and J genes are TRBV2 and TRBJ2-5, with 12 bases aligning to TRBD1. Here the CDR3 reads CASSGGQGAVQETQYF. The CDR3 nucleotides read TGTGCCAGCAGCGGGGGACAGGGGGCGGTCCAAGAGACCCAGTACTTC.